These T cell receptor beta chains were read from a single sample in a study of T cell responses to AZD1222 COVID-19 vaccine. Some clones are missing from TCRdb's copy, which holds only in-frame ones; the method was immunoSEQ multiplex PCR. The sample has over 90,000 clones, about nine tenths seen once. This sample comprised peripheral blood, obtained on day 0 of AZD1222 vaccination. These receptor sequences come from an adult in good health. The CDR3 runs from the conserved cysteine through the conserved F or W. A D gene is named only where the DNA matches it firmly. Clone size appears in some rows only: once, few, many, or a class for an expanded clone.

d_call	v_call	clone_size	j_call	cdr3_nt	cdr3_aa
TRBD1	TRBV5-1	.	TRBJ1-1	TGCGCCAGCAGCTTCGGGGACAGGGCGCCCCAGCTAGAAGCTTTCTTT	CASSFGDRAPQLEAFF
.	TRBV30	.	TRBJ1-2	TGTGCCTGGAGTGTTGGGGCGGGGAAATACACCTTC	CAWSVGAGKYTF
.	TRBV11-3	.	TRBJ2-2	TGTGCCAGCAGCTTAAGGTACAGGACGAACACCGGGGAGCTGTTTTTT	CASSLRYRTNTGELFF
.	TRBV28	.	TRBJ2-5	TGTGCCAGCAGTTCGTCCTCCCAAGAGACCCAGTACTTC	CASSSSSQETQYF
.	TRBV18	.	TRBJ2-7	TGTGCCAGCTCCCATCAGCGCTACGAGCAGTACTTC	CASSHQRYEQYF
.	TRBV7-2	.	TRBJ1-6	TGTGCCAGCAGCTTAGCTGCCAGGGCCTTAAGATCACCCCTCCACTTT	CASSLAARALRSPLHF
TRBD1	TRBV5-1	.	TRBJ2-6	TGCGCCAGCAGCCTAGGACAGGGATCTGGGGCCAACGTCCTGACTTTC	CASSLGQGSGANVLTF
.	TRBV12-3/TRBV12-4	few	TRBJ1-5	TGTGCCAGCACCCAAGGACAGCAGCCCCAGCATTTT	CASTQGQQPQHF
.	TRBV7-9	.	TRBJ1-2	TGTGCCAGCAGCTTATGGGGTCCCACCAGCTTTAACGGCGGCTACACCTTC	CASSLWGPTSFNGGYTF
.	TRBV18	few	TRBJ1-4	TGTGCCAGCTCACCACTTAGTATCGCGTCAACTAATGAAAAACTGTTTTTT	CASSPLSIASTNEKLFF
.	TRBV5-6	.	TRBJ2-7	TGTGCCAGCAGCTTGTCCCGTATTTTCTCCTACGAGCAGTACTTC	CASSLSRIFSYEQYF
.	TRBV10-3	.	TRBJ1-4	TGTGCCATCAGTGGAGGGGTGGGGGAAAAACTGTTTTTT	CAISGGVGEKLFF
.	TRBV19	once	TRBJ2-1	TGTGCCAGTAGGGCCCGAATGATAGTCGATGAGCAGTTCTTC	CASRARMIVDEQFF
TRBD2	TRBV11-3	.	TRBJ2-1	TGTGCCAGCAGCTCCGGACTAGCCGGCAATGAGCAGTTCTTC	CASSSGLAGNEQFF
TRBD1	TRBV24-1	.	TRBJ2-3	TGTGCCACCAGTGGTAGACAGGGAAGTTTTAACACAGATACGCAGTATTTT	CATSGRQGSFNTDTQYF
TRBD1	TRBV7-2	.	TRBJ2-7	TGTGCCAGCAGCTATGGGACAGGGCCCACCTACGAGCAGTACTTC	CASSYGTGPTYEQYF
.	TRBV24-1	.	TRBJ2-2	TGTGCCACCAGTGATTCTCGGACGGCACCGAACACCGGGGAGCTGTTTTTT	CATSDSRTAPNTGELFF